This is a list of T cell receptor beta chains from one sample in a study of Ad26.COV2.S vaccination and SARS-CoV-2 variants. TCRdb keeps only in-frame clones here, not all; method: immunoSEQ multiplex PCR. The data contain about 410,000 clones, about nine tenths of them singletons. Sequenced material: peripheral blood, taken in a trial of Ad26.COV2.S vaccine versus placebo. These receptors originate from a person between 18 and 65 years old who received the Ad26.COV2.S COVID-19 vaccine or a placebo. Both conserved end residues are part of each CDR3. A D gene is named only where the DNA matches it firmly. A row's size may be missing; if present it is once, few, many or a size class.

size | D | J | V | CDR3 | DNA
. | . | TRBJ1-5 | TRBV19 | CASSTRYGSGNF | TGTGCCAGTAGTACCCGGTACGGATCGGGGAATTTT
. | . | TRBJ2-7 | TRBV7-9 | CASSTYRDEQYF | TGTGCCAGCAGCACCTACAGGGACGAGCAGTACTTC
. | . | TRBJ2-1 | TRBV10-3 | CAIRGPGVEQFF | TGTGCCATCAGAGGACCGGGGGTCGAGCAGTTCTTC
many | TRBD1 | TRBJ1-2 | TRBV10-3 | CAISESDRGGANGYTF | TGTGCCATCAGTGAGTCGGATAGAGGGGGCGCAAATGGCTACACCTTC
. | . | TRBJ2-7 | TRBV7-8 | CASSFSRSQPYEQYF | TGTGCCAGCAGCTTCTCCCGCTCCCAGCCCTACGAGCAGTACTTC
. | . | TRBJ2-5 | TRBV2 | CATEEGGRLVETQYF | TGTGCCACCGAGGAGGGGGGGCGCCTGGTTGAGACCCAGTACTTC
. | TRBD2 | TRBJ2-7 | TRBV6-2/TRBV6-3 | CASSYSTSGGYEQYF | TGTGCCAGCAGTTACTCGACTAGCGGGGGCTACGAGCAGTACTTC
. | . | TRBJ1-3 | TRBV7-2 | CASSLAGGAGNTIYF | TGTGCCAGCAGCTTAGCGGGAGGGGCGGGAAACACCATATATTTT
. | . | TRBJ1-1 | TRBV29-1 | CSAPGVENTEAFF | TGCAGCGCTCCGGGGGTGGAGAACACTGAAGCTTTCTTT
few | TRBD1 | TRBJ1-2 | TRBV5-1 | CASSLADRGDGYTF | TGCGCCAGCAGCTTGGCGGACAGGGGTGATGGCTACACCTTC
. | TRBD1 | TRBJ2-2 | TRBV7-9 | CASSFLRNRGTGELFF | TGTGCCAGCAGCTTCCTCCGGAACAGGGGAACCGGGGAGCTGTTTTTT
. | TRBD1 | TRBJ2-1 | TRBV5-4 | CASSPRDRVSDEQFF | TGTGCCAGCAGCCCCCGGGACAGGGTATCAGACGAGCAGTTCTTC
. | . | TRBJ1-6 | TRBV19 | CASTLERQSSSPLHF | TGTGCCAGTACCCTGGAGCGACAGTCTTCCTCACCCCTCCACTTT
. | . | TRBJ1-2 | TRBV19 | CASSIGGFSRAPRGGYTF | TGTGCCAGTAGTATAGGAGGTTTCTCCAGGGCCCCTCGAGGTGGCTACACCTTC
. | . | TRBJ2-2 | TRBV27 | CASSLEANRGETGELFF | TGTGCCAGCAGTTTAGAGGCGAATAGGGGCGAAACCGGGGAGCTGTTTTTT
. | TRBD2 | TRBJ2-3 | TRBV11-2 | CASSLVGGDTDTQYF | TGTGCCAGCAGCTTAGTGGGGGGGGACACAGATACGCAGTATTTT
. | . | TRBJ2-7 | TRBV4-1 | CASSQDQGDAYEQYF | TGCGCCAGCAGCCAAGATCAGGGAGATGCCTACGAGCAGTACTTC
. | TRBD2 | TRBJ2-5 | TRBV6-5 | CASSRSGGYETQYF | TGTGCCAGCAGTCGTAGCGGGGGGTATGAGACCCAGTACTTC
. | . | TRBJ1-1 | TRBV6-1 | CASSETGWTEAFF | TGTGCCAGCAGTGAAACTGGGTGGACTGAAGCTTTCTTT
few | . | TRBJ2-3 | TRBV12-3/TRBV12-4 | CASRQADTQYF | TGTGCCAGCAGACAGGCAGATACGCAGTATTTT
. | . | TRBJ1-1 | TRBV3-1/TRBV3-2 | CASSQNLQDTEAFF | TGTGCCAGCAGCCAGAATTTACAGGACACTGAAGCTTTCTTT
. | . | TRBJ2-2 | TRBV5-6 | CASSLDLEGGNTGELFF | TGTGCCAGCAGCTTGGATTTGGAGGGGGGGAACACCGGGGAGCTGTTTTTT
once | . | TRBJ1-1 | TRBV20-1 | CSASMASRENTEAFF | TGCAGTGCTAGTATGGCCTCCAGGGAGAACACTGAAGCTTTCTTT
. | . | TRBJ1-2 | TRBV28 | CASSLTGLVGYTF | TGTGCCAGCAGTTTAACAGGGTTGGTTGGCTACACCTTC
. | . | TRBJ2-3 | TRBV10-1 | CASSEGREGDTQYF | TGCGCCAGCAGTGAGGGCAGGGAAGGGGATACGCAGTATTTT
once | . | TRBJ2-5 | TRBV5-1 | CASSPVEGSGETQYF | TGCGCCAGCAGCCCTGTAGAGGGGTCCGGGGAGACCCAGTACTTC
. | TRBD1 | TRBJ2-7 | TRBV5-6 | CASSIGTGLSSYEQYF | TGTGCCAGCAGCATTGGGACAGGGTTAAGCTCCTACGAGCAGTACTTC
. | TRBD1 | TRBJ2-7 | TRBV5-1 | CASSFFRGREYEQYF | TGCGCCAGCAGCTTTTTCAGGGGGCGCGAATACGAGCAGTACTTC
once | TRBD1 | TRBJ2-7 | TRBV7-2 | CASKLTRGLATYEQYF | TGTGCCAGCAAGCTTACGAGGGGGCTAGCTACCTACGAGCAGTACTTC
. | . | TRBJ1-6 | TRBV4-2 | CASSPWTASPLHF | TGTGCCAGCAGCCCCTGGACAGCTTCACCCCTCCACTTT
. | . | TRBJ1-2 | TRBV6-2/TRBV6-3 | CASSYTSNYGYTF | TGTGCCAGCAGTTACACATCTAACTATGGCTACACCTTC
. | TRBD1 | TRBJ1-2 | TRBV5-1 | CASSLEGQNYGYTF | TGCGCCAGCAGCTTGGAGGGACAGAACTATGGCTACACCTTC
. | TRBD2 | TRBJ2-1 | TRBV14 | CASSPILAGAYNEQFF | TGTGCCAGCAGCCCCATACTAGCGGGGGCATACAATGAGCAGTTCTTC
. | . | TRBJ2-1 | TRBV27 | CASSIGTGTPYNEQFF | TGTGCCAGCAGTATCGGGACCGGGACACCCTACAATGAGCAGTTCTTC
. | . | TRBJ2-5 | TRBV25-1 | CASSNQETQYF | TGTGCCAGCAGTAACCAAGAGACCCAGTACTTC
. | . | TRBJ2-1 | TRBV3-1/TRBV3-2 | CASSQGRGSEQFF | TGTGCCAGCAGCCAAGGTCGCGGCAGTGAGCAGTTCTTC
. | . | TRBJ2-7 | TRBV30 | CAWREGYYEQYF | TGTGCCTGGAGGGAGGGCTACTACGAGCAGTACTTC
once | . | TRBJ2-1 | TRBV4-1 | CASSQPVLPYNEQFF | TGCGCCAGCAGCCAACCAGTACTACCATACAATGAGCAGTTCTTC
. | . | TRBJ2-1 | TRBV19 | CASSISGHNEQFF | TGTGCCAGTAGTATATCGGGGCATAATGAGCAGTTCTTC
. | . | TRBJ1-1 | TRBV11-3 | CASSLGTENTEAFF | TGTGCCAGCAGCTTAGGAACAGAGAACACTGAAGCTTTCTTT
. | . | TRBJ2-1 | TRBV11-2 | CASSPFLGPKKEFF | TGTGCCAGCAGCCCTTTTTTGGGACCTAAAAAAGAGTTCTTC
. | . | TRBJ1-6 | TRBV3-1/TRBV3-2 | CASSQGRPYNSPLHF | TGTGCCAGCAGCCAAGGACGGCCCTATAATTCACCCCTCCACTTT
. | . | TRBJ1-5 | TRBV2 | CASTAGAGRNQPQHF | TGTGCCAGCACTGCCGGGGCCGGACGGAATCAGCCCCAGCATTTT
. | . | TRBJ2-2 | TRBV7-2 | CASSFGGGLNTGELFF | TGTGCCAGCAGCTTTGGTGGGGGGCTAAACACCGGGGAGCTGTTTTTT